This T cell receptor beta chain was recorded in a study of a mutant IDH1 vaccine in newly diagnosed glioma. The sample's time point: baseline, week 1 (first vaccination visit). Noted treatment: pre-vaccination baseline after standard-of-care therapy. Profiling relied on immunoSEQ multiplex PCR, and the TCRdb table lists in-frame clones only, not all of them. Found here are 35,000 to 40,000 clones, about 73% of them singletons; the top ten hold about 9.8%. This clone was counted once. Additional DNA sequences in this sample encode the identical CDR3. Trimming took off 0 bases at V and 6 bases at J, with 7 bases between the two ends. This CDR3 has 12 amino acids. Germline V lookup: CDR1 SGHNT, CDR2 YYREEE (reference sequence).

The sequenced sample was PBMCs, obtained from a glioma patient treated with radiotherapy, temozolomide or both. The chain joins TRBV5-4 to TRBJ2-7; D gene uncertain. This clonotype originated in a man aged 35 to 55 with glioma. Some clones in this sample may be carry-over from other donors' samples. The CDR3 region is CASSLGGREQYF. In DNA form, the CDR3 reads TGTGCCAGCAGCTTGGGAGGACGCGAGCAGTACTTC.